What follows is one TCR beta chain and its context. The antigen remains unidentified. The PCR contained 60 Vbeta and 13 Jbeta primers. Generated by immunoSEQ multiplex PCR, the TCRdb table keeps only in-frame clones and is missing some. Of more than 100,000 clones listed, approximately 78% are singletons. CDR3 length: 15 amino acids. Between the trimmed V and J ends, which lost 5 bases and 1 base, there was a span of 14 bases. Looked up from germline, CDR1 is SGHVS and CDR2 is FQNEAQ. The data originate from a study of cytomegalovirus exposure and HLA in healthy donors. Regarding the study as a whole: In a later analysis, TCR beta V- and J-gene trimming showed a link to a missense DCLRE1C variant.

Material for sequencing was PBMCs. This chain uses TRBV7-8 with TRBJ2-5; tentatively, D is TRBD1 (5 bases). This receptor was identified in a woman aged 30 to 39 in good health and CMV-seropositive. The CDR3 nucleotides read TGTGCCAGCAGCCCTGGTAAGGGGTCCCAAGAGACCCAGTACTTC. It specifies CASSPGKGSQETQYF.